This T cell receptor beta chain appears in the sequencing data of a study of CD8 T cells in ankylosing spondylitis. General study points: In ankylosing spondylitis blood, a motif of roughly eight highly homologous TCR beta variants appeared characteristic.

In this sample, this clonotype turned up a few times. Its antigen is undetermined. A single record per CDR3 protein comes from TCRdb applying MiXCR to the 5' RACE reads. The sample lists about 400,000 distinct CDR3 sequences, approximately 20% occurring once. Trimming cost V 0 bases and J 5 bases; bases outside gene matches: 8. The CDR3 extends over 15 amino acids. Germline assignment: CDR1 SGHRS and CDR2 YFSETQ. This rearrangement joins TRBV5-1 to TRBJ2-7; 7 positions match TRBD1. This TCR derives from a male donor with ankylosing spondylitis. Material for sequencing was blood, either unsorted or a sorted T cell fraction (not recorded which). The CDR3 DNA reads as TGCGCCAGCAGCTTGGAAGTGACAGGGTTTAACGAGCAGTACTTC. Its protein product is CASSLEVTGFNEQYF.